This TCR beta chain was captured by sequencing in a study of cytomegalovirus exposure and HLA in healthy donors. Study observations and caveats: In vitro confirmation showed a few CMV-associated chains to be CMV antigen specific. In a later analysis, first-cohort TCR clusters were found to tend to co-occur in the 100 to 150 validation repertoires.

It was the roughly 120-subject validation cohort, separate from the approximately 680-subject first cohort, to which the donors belonged. The germline V gene has CDR1 SNHLY and CDR2 FYNNEI. V dropped 3 bases and J dropped 14; count of bases not matched to a gene: 10. The CDR3 runs to 13 residues. Points on this clone: The antigen remains undetermined.

Sequenced by immunoSEQ multiplex PCR; TCRdb stores in-frame clones only, minus some. The data show a few hundred thousand clones, around 88% seen once. The receptor was isolated from a woman aged 18-30 years in good health and CMV-seronegative. Specimen: PBMCs. The chain links TRBV2 to TRBJ2-3; 8 bases are shared with TRBD2. This CDR3 reads CASSELLAGLPYF. CDR3 nucleotide sequence: TGTGCCAGCAGTGAGCTTCTAGCGGGTTTACCGTATTTT.